These T cell receptor beta chains were read from a single sample in a study of molecular identifiers for immune sequencing clone quantification. TCRdb redid the calling of the PCR reads with MiXCR, one entry per CDR3 protein. The table includes tens of thousands of distinct CDR3 sequences, roughly 38% detected once. Source material: naive CD8+ T cells from blood, with Jurkat cell RNA spiked in. The source of these receptors is a human donor in good health. Some libraries in this study had Jurkat cell RNA spiked in. Each CDR3 is given with its conserved first and last residue. A D gene is named only where the DNA matches it firmly. Size tells how often a clone was seen (once, few, many) or the class of an expanded clone, and some rows leave it out.

j_call,clone_size,v_call,d_call,cdr3_nt,cdr3_aa
TRBJ1-1,few,TRBV12-3/TRBV12-4,.,TGTGCCAGCAGTTTGGTCTGGAACACTGAAGCTTTCTTT,CASSLVWNTEAFF
TRBJ2-1,.,TRBV29-1,.,TGCAGCCAGCGTTCCTGGGGTCTGAGCAATGAGCAGTTCTTC,CSQRSWGLSNEQFF
TRBJ2-1,.,TRBV5-6,.,TGTGCCAGCAGCTTCTGGGGTTCCTACAATGAGCAGTTCTTC,CASSFWGSYNEQFF
TRBJ1-5,.,TRBV4-1,.,TGCGCCAGCAGCCGAAGTGGGGAAAGCCAGCCCCAGCATTTT,CASSRSGESQPQHF
TRBJ2-2,.,TRBV27,TRBD2,TGTGCCAGCAGACGACTAGCTCGGAACACCGGGGAGCTGTTTTTT,CASRRLARNTGELFF
TRBJ2-1,few,TRBV7-9,.,TGTGCCACCCCCTCGCCTATGAATGAGCAGTTCTTC,CATPSPMNEQFF
TRBJ2-7,.,TRBV20-1,.,TGCAGTGCTCGGCCCCCTGGGGAGCAGTACTTC,CSARPPGEQYF
TRBJ2-2,.,TRBV13,.,TGTGCCAGCAGCCGCGAGGTCGGGGAGCTGTTTTTT,CASSREVGELFF
TRBJ2-1,.,TRBV4-3,.,TGCGCCAGCACCCGGTCCCTAAGCTCCTACAATGAGCAGTTCTTC,CASTRSLSSYNEQFF
TRBJ2-2,.,TRBV5-4,TRBD1,TGTGCCAGCAGCTCCGACAGGGGCCATAACACCGGGGAGCTGTTTTTT,CASSSDRGHNTGELFF
TRBJ2-2,.,TRBV9,TRBD1,TGTGCCAGCAGCGTAAGAGTAACCGGGACAGTGAACACCGGGGAGCAGTTTTTT,CASSVRVTGTVNTGEQFF
TRBJ2-2,many,TRBV7-2,.,TGTGCCAGCAGCTTAGGTCCGGGGCCCGGGGAGCTGTTTTTT,CASSLGPGPGELFF
TRBJ2-2,many,TRBV5-1,TRBD1,TGCGCCAGCAGCTTACAGGGGGCAACGGTTGGCGGGGAGCTGTTTTTT,CASSLQGATVGGELFF
TRBJ2-7,.,TRBV21-1,.,TGTGCCAGCAGCAGTGGGACAGGGGGCAACGAGCAGTACTTC,CASSSGTGGNEQYF
TRBJ2-3,many,TRBV7-8,TRBD2,TGTGCCAGCAGCAACGGACTAGCACTAGCGGCCAGCACAGATACGCAGTATTTT,CASSNGLALAASTDTQYF
TRBJ2-7,many,TRBV7-9,.,TGTGCCAGCAGCCCCGTCGACAGCTCCCAGCTCGAGCAGTACTTC,CASSPVDSSQLEQYF
TRBJ2-7,.,TRBV4-2,.,TGTGCCAGCAGCCAAGAAGGCGGAACCTACGAGCAGTACTTC,CASSQEGGTYEQYF
TRBJ2-3,.,TRBV6-5,.,TGTGCCAGCAGTTATTTTGGGACTCACACAGATACGCAGTATTTT,CASSYFGTHTDTQYF
TRBJ2-2,many,TRBV6-6,.,TGTGCCAGCCTATTAGGAGCTGGGTGGGAAACCGGGGAGCTGTTTTTT,CASLLGAGWETGELFF
TRBJ2-3,many,TRBV4-1,.,TGCGCCAGCAGCCGAATTCGCCGGGACGGAAAAGATACGCAGTATTTT,CASSRIRRDGKDTQYF
TRBJ2-7,.,TRBV27,.,TGTGCCAGCACCAACTCGCCCTCTGGGGGCTACGAGCAGTCCTTC,CASTNSPSGGYEQSF
TRBJ2-4,.,TRBV6-2/TRBV6-3,TRBD2,TGTGCCAGCGGCAAGACCTCCTGGGCAGGGCCTGGATGGCGGGAGGAGGCCAAAAACATTCAGTACTTC,CASGKTSWAGPGWREEAKNIQYF
TRBJ2-7,many,TRBV7-8,.,TGTGCCAGCAGCTTCCTTCCGGGACCCACCTACGAGCAGTACTTC,CASSFLPGPTYEQYF
TRBJ2-1,.,TRBV4-2,.,TGTGCCAGCAGCCAAGACGGAACCAGTGAGCTGTTCTTC,CASSQDGTSELFF
TRBJ1-5,few,TRBV27,.,TGTGCCAGCAGGGGGCCAAGAACCAATCAGCCCCAGCATTTT,CASRGPRTNQPQHF
TRBJ2-7,.,TRBV4-2,.,TGTGCCAGCAGCCAAGGCCCTATGGCCTACGAGCAGTACTTC,CASSQGPMAYEQYF
TRBJ2-1,.,TRBV29-1,TRBD2,TGCAGCGTTCCGGGACTAGTGGTAGGTGAGCGGTTCTTC,CSVPGLVVGERFF
TRBJ2-1,.,TRBV12-3/TRBV12-4,TRBD2,TGTGCCAGCAGTCTTAGCGGGGCTAACAATGAGCAGTTCTTC,CASSLSGANNEQFF
TRBJ2-7,many,TRBV7-9,.,TGTGCCAGCAGCTCACATAGGCAGGCCTACGAGCAGTACTTC,CASSSHRQAYEQYF
TRBJ2-3,few,TRBV9,.,TGTGCCAGCCGGGACTCTTACACAGATACGCAGTATTTT,CASRDSYTDTQYF
TRBJ2-3,few,TRBV24-1,.,TGTGCCACCAGTAATTTGTGGAGTGCAGATACGCAGTATTTT,CATSNLWSADTQYF
TRBJ1-6,few,TRBV9,TRBD1,TGTGCCAGCAGCCGGGGGACAGATAATTCACCCCTCCACTTT,CASSRGTDNSPLHF
TRBJ2-2,.,TRBV9,.,TGTGCCAGCAGCTCCCCGACAAGGGGTGGCACCGGGGAGCTGTTTTTT,CASSSPTRGGTGELFF
TRBJ2-2,.,TRBV24-1,TRBD2,TGTGCCACCAGTGATTTGCTAGCTAGCGGAAACACCGGGGAGCTGTCTTTT,CATSDLLASGNTGELSF
TRBJ2-3,.,TRBV3-1,TRBD1,TGTGCCAGCAGCCGTGACAGGGGTAGGGCAGATACGCAGTATTTT,CASSRDRGRADTQYF
TRBJ2-2,many,TRBV28,TRBD1,TGTGCCAGCAGCCCAACAGGGGGCGCTACCGGGGAGCTGTTTTTT,CASSPTGGATGELFF
TRBJ1-6,many,TRBV5-6,.,TGTGCCAGCAGCTTGGGTAATGCGGCCCTCCACTTT,CASSLGNAALHF
TRBJ1-1,once,TRBV9,.,TGTGCCAGCAGCCCAACAGGTTATGGGACTGAAGCTTTCTTT,CASSPTGYGTEAFF
TRBJ2-7,many,TRBV7-6,TRBD2,TGTGCCAGCAGCTCCACGGTGGGAGGGCCGTCCTACGAGCAGTACTTC,CASSSTVGGPSYEQYF
TRBJ2-7,.,TRBV19,.,TGTGCCAGTAGTCCCGGGGGACACCGCTACGAGCAGTACTTC,CASSPGGHRYEQYF
TRBJ1-5,many,TRBV7-8,.,TGTGCCAGCAGCAAAGTAGCTTATAGCAATCAGCCCCAGCATTTT,CASSKVAYSNQPQHF
TRBJ2-7,.,TRBV6-2/TRBV6-3,TRBD2,TGTGCCAGCAGTTACTCATGGCGGGAGAGCTCCTACGAGCAGTACTTC,CASSYSWRESSYEQYF
TRBJ1-1,few,TRBV28,.,TGTGCCAGCAGTTTAGCGGGTCGATACACTGAAGCTTTCTTT,CASSLAGRYTEAFF
TRBJ2-1,.,TRBV6-4,TRBD2,TGTGCCAGCAGTGACTCGCTTACTAATAGCGGGAGTTACTATGAGCAGTTCTTC,CASSDSLTNSGSYYEQFF
TRBJ2-7,many,TRBV4-3,.,TGCGCCAGCAGCCAAGAGGTAGGGGGTACCTACGAGCAGTACTTC,CASSQEVGGTYEQYF
TRBJ2-2,.,TRBV28,TRBD2,TGTGCCAGCATGGGTAGCGGGAGGGGAGTTATCACCGGGGAGCTGTTTTTT,CASMGSGRGVITGELFF
TRBJ2-7,.,TRBV28,TRBD2,TGTGCTAGCAGTTTCGGGGTCGGGAGGTCCCCCTACGAGCAGTACTTC,CASSFGVGRSPYEQYF
TRBJ2-1,once,TRBV4-3,.,TGCGCCAGCAGCCAAGACCACAATGCGCAGTTCTTC,CASSQDHNAQFF